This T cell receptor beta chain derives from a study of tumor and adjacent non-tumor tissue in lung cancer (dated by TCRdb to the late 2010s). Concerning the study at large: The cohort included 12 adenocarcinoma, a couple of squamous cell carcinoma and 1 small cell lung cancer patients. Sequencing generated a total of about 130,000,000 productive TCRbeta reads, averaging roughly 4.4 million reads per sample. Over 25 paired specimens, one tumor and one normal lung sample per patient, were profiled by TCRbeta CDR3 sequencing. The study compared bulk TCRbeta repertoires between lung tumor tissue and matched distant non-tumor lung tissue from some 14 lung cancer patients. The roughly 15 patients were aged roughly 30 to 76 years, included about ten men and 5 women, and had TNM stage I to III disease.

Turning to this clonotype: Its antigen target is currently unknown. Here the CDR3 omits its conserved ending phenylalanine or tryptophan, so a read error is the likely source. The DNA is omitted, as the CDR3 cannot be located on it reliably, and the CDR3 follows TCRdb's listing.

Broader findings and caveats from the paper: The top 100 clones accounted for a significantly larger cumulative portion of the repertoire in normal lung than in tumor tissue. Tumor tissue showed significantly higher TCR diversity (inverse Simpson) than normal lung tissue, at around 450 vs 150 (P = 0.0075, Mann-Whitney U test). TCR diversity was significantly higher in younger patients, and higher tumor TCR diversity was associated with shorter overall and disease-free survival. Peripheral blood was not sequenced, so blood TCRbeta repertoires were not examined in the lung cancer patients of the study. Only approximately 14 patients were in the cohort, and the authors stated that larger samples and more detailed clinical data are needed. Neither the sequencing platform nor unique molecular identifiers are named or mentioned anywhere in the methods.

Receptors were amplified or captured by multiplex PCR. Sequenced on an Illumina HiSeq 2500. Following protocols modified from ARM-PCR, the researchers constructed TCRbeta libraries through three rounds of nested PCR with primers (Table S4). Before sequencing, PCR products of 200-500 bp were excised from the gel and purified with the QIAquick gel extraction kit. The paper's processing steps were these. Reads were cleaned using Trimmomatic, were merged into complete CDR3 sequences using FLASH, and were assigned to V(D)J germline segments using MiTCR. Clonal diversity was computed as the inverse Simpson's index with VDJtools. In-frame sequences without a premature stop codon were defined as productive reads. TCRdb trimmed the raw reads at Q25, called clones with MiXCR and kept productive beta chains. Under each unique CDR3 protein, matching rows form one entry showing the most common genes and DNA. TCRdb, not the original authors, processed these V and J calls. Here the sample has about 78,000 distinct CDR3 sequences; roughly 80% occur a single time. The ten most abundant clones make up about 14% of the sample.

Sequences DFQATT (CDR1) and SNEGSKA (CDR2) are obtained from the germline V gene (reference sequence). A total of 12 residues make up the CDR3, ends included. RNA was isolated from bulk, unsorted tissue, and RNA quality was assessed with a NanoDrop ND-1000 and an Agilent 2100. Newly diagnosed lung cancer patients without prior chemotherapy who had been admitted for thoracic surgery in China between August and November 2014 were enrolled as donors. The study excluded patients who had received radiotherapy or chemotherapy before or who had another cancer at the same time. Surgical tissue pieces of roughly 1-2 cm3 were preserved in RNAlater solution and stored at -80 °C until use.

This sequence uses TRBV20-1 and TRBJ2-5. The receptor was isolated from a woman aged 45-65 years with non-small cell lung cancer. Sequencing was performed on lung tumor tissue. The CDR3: CSASISQETQHL.